Shown below are 20 T cell receptor beta chains from a single sample sequenced in a study of cytotoxic CD8 clonotypes in ibrutinib-treated CLL. The protocol was immunoSEQ multiplex PCR, while the TCRdb copy is restricted to in-frame clones and leaves out a portion. The sample carries some 130,000 clones, 80% to 90% recorded once. The sequences come from PBMCs, collected after 24 months of ibrutinib treatment. All receptors derive from a human donor with chronic lymphocytic leukemia.

V usage is TRBV6-5 and J usage is TRBJ2-7; 7 bases map to TRBD2. The V and J ends lost 2 bases and 0 bases, in that order; junction bases with no gene match: 7. Germline loops: CDR1 MNHEY, CDR2 SVGAGI. CDR3 length: 16 residues. The CDR3 here is CASSYGSGTGSYEQYF. CDR3 DNA: TGTGCCAGCAGTTACGGGAGCGGGACCGGCTCCTACGAGCAGTACTTC.

CDR3 in DNA: TGTGCCAGCAGTTACAGGGCGGGGAGCCCCAAAAACATTCAGTACTTC. It is translated as CASSYRAGSPKNIQYF. The rearrangement uses TRBV6-6 and TRBJ2-4, with a weak D call TRBD2 (6 bases). The CDR3 runs 16 residues. The V end lost 2 bases, the J end lost 2 bases, and 13 bases lay between the germline ends. Looked up from germline, CDR1 is MNHNY and CDR2 is SVGAGI (reference sequence).

The V call is TRBV7-9, the J call TRBJ1-2; the D is unclear. Trimming pared 4 bases from V and 4 bases from J, leaving 10 bases between. Germline CDR1 and CDR2: SEHNR and FQNEAQ (reference sequence). The length of the CDR3 is 13 residues. The CDR3 is CASSSPGGYGYTF. CDR3 DNA sequence: TGTGCCAGCAGCTCGCCAGGAGGCTATGGCTACACCTTC.

The chain has TRBV9 and TRBJ2-1; D is unresolved. CDR3 length: 13 residues. V shed 3 bases and J shed 3 bases, with 7 bases lying between them. Germline CDR1 SGDLS, CDR2 YYNGEE. CDR3 sequence reads: CASSERLYNEQFF. CDR3 coding DNA: TGTGCCAGCAGCGAACGGCTCTACAATGAGCAGTTCTTC.

The V gene is TRBV6-6, the J gene TRBJ1-4; D gene uncertain. The CDR3 has 14 residues. Germline CDR1 and CDR2: MNHNY and SVGAGI (reference sequence). Trimming stripped 5 bases from V and 6 bases from J, with 13 bases between. CDR3 residues: CASSQSGDYEKLFF. The CDR3 region has the DNA TGTGCCAGCAGTCAATCAGGCGACTATGAAAAACTGTTTTTT.

The chain employs TRBV5-1 and TRBJ1-1; 7 nucleotides agree with TRBD1. V shed 3 bases, J shed 1 base, and the junction held 12 bases outside the gene matches. CDR3 size: 17 residues. The germline gives CDR1 SGHRS, CDR2 YFSETQ. The CDR3, as DNA: TGCGCCAGCAGCTCGACCAGATGGGGACAGACGAACACTGAAGCTTTCTTT. It codes for CASSSTRWGQTNTEAFF.

The genes are TRBV5-4 and TRBJ2-2; 10 nucleotides agree with TRBD2. The V gene end was trimmed by 4 bases and the J gene end by 6 bases; junction bases not matched to a gene: 9. The CDR3 extends over 16 amino acids. Germline V gene lookup returns CDR1 SGHNT and CDR2 YYREEE (reference sequence). CDR3 residues: CASSAASGSSPGELFF. CDR3 DNA sequence: TGTGCCAGCAGCGCCGCTAGCGGGAGCTCCCCCGGGGAGCTGTTTTTT.

CDR3: CASSLTSSGGYEQYF. CDR3 bases: TGTGCCAGCAGCCTTACCTCTAGCGGGGGTTACGAGCAGTACTTC. The V call is TRBV9, the J call TRBJ2-7; 10 bases align to TRBD2. Germline CDR1 SGDLS, CDR2 YYNGEE. V lost 4 bases and J lost 4; bases outside the gene matches: 8. CDR3 length: 15 amino acids.

This clone was observed a single time. The CDR3 spells CASSLTQGDRLTGGSGDTQYF. The CDR3 bases are TGCGCCAGCAGCCTTACACAAGGGGATCGTCTGACAGGGGGCTCTGGAGATACGCAGTATTTT. The chain recombines TRBV4-1 with TRBJ2-3; TRBD1 matches 10 bases. This CDR3 is built from 21 residues. The junction had 24 bases not matched to a gene; V was cut back by 4 bases and J by 5 bases. Germline CDR1 MGHRA, CDR2 YSYEKL.

V and J are TRBV10-2 and TRBJ2-3; D not certain. Between the trimmed V and J ends, which lost 0 bases and 4 bases, there was a span of 14 bases. Germline loops: CDR1 WSHSY, CDR2 SAAADI. The CDR3 has 16 residues. The chain's CDR3 is CASSESDPRLPDTQYF. The CDR3 nucleotides are TGCGCCAGCAGTGAGTCTGACCCCCGACTGCCAGATACGCAGTATTTT.

The table lists this clone with a few counts. The chain employs TRBV7-6 and TRBJ2-2, with 8 bases lining up with TRBD2. The CDR3 length is 16 residues. CDR1 and CDR2 from the germline V gene are SGHVS and FNYEAQ. V shed 1 base, J shed 7 bases, and the junction held 8 bases outside the gene matches. The chain's CDR3 is CASSLVIAGSGGELFF. CDR3 in DNA: TGTGCCAGCAGCTTAGTCATAGCGGGGTCGGGCGGGGAGCTGTTTTTT.

The chain recombines TRBV6-5 with TRBJ1-6, with a tentative D call TRBD1 (5 bases). Looked up from germline, CDR1 is MNHEY and CDR2 is SVGAGI. The CDR3 length is 16 residues. V shed 4 bases and J shed 7 bases, with 17 bases lying between them. The CDR3 DNA reads TGTGCCAGCAGTTTCCAGGGTGGGCGATCGAATTCACCCCTCCACTTT. Its protein product is CASSFQGGRSNSPLHF.

This clone is a singleton in its sample. The rearrangement joins TRBV5-8 to TRBJ2-3, with a weak D call TRBD1 (6 bases). Germline V lookup: CDR1 SGHTS, CDR2 YDEGEE. The CDR3 runs 12 residues. Trimming shortened V by 4 bases and J by 7 bases, and 10 bases separated the two germline ends. The CDR3 protein is CASSLQGNTQYF. The CDR3 nucleotides read TGTGCCAGCAGCCTACAGGGAAATACGCAGTATTTT.

The chain combines TRBV6-1 with TRBJ1-5, with no clear D. Germline V lookup: CDR1 MNHNS, CDR2 SASEGT. The CDR3 totals 16 residues. The germline V and J ends were trimmed by 1 base and 1 base, with 11 bases remaining between them. The CDR3 DNA reads TGTGCCAGCAGTGAAGGTAAAGGGTGGAGCAATCAGCCCCAGCATTTT. It codes for CASSEGKGWSNQPQHF.

This rearrangement joins TRBV21-1 to TRBJ2-1. TRBV21-1 is described as a pseudogene. CDR3 length: 13 amino acids. This chain's CDR3 is CDTRHIRCSEQFF. The CDR3 DNA reads TGTGACACCAGACACATACGGTGCAGTGAGCAGTTCTTC.

The rearrangement links TRBV7-9 to TRBJ2-3; D gene ambiguous. This CDR3 comprises 15 residues. Per germline, CDR1 SEHNR and CDR2 FQNEAQ (reference sequence). Trimming took off 5 bases at V and 0 bases at J, with 12 bases between the two ends. CDR3 residues: CASSTVGGSTDTQYF. Written as DNA, the CDR3 is TGTGCCAGCAGCACCGTGGGCGGAAGCACAGATACGCAGTATTTT.

The chain carries TRBV19 and TRBJ1-5, with D unresolved. Germline-derived CDR1 and CDR2 are LNHDA and SQIVND (reference sequence). Trimming took 3 bases from V and 1 from J, leaving 7 bases between them. The CDR3 totals 14 residues. CDR3 sequence reads: CASSISGSNQPQHF. For the CDR3, the DNA is TGTGCCAGTAGTATCTCTGGAAGCAATCAGCCCCAGCATTTT.

The rearrangement joins TRBV7-9 to TRBJ2-5, with D possibly TRBD2 on 6 matching bases. Germline V gives CDR1 SEHNR, CDR2 FQNEAQ (reference sequence). Trimming shortened V by 5 bases and J by 1 base, and 11 bases separated the two germline ends. The CDR3 sequence is 14 residues long. The CDR3 nucleotides read TGTGCCAGCAGCCCTGGGACTTCCCAAGAGACCCAGTACTTC. Encoded protein: CASSPGTSQETQYF. Drawing the rest from reference TRBV7-9 and TRBJ2-5, the complete variable domain is DTGVSQNPRHKITKRGQNVTFRCDPISEHNRLYWYRQTLGQGPEFLTYFQNEAQLEKSRLLSDRFSAERPKGSFSTLEIQRTEQGDSAMYLCASSPGTSQETQYFGPGTRLLVL.

J is TRBJ1-4 and V is TRBV4-1; D gene unclear. Germline-derived CDR1 and CDR2 are MGHRA and YSYEKL. Trimming left V 0 bases short and J 0 bases short, with 23 bases between. CDR3 length equals 21 residues. Written as DNA, the CDR3 is TGCGCCAGCAGCCAAGATCGCGGGTCGTATCGGCAGACTGCAACTAATGAAAAACTGTTTTTT. Amino acid sequence: CASSQDRGSYRQTATNEKLFF.

This sequence joins TRBV29-1 and TRBJ1-3, with D possibly TRBD1 on 5 matching bases. Trimming stripped 5 bases from V and 3 bases from J, with 14 bases between. Germline V gene sequence: CDR1 SQVTM, CDR2 ANQGSEA. The CDR3 covers 14 residues. CDR3: CSVRGDDFGNTIYF. In DNA, the CDR3 is TGCAGCGTTAGAGGGGATGACTTTGGAAACACCATATATTTT.